This record looks at one T cell receptor (beta chain) sequence and its context. These data originate in a study of response to subunit inactivated influenza vaccine. Germline V gives CDR1 LGHNA, CDR2 YSLEER. The CDR3 is made up of 17 amino acids. Trimming took 0 bases from V and 8 from J, leaving 19 bases between them. TCRdb itself ran the RT-PCR reads through MiXCR, one entry per CDR3 protein. The table lists 630,000 or so distinct CDR3 sequences, around 14% of them singletons, with approximately 10% in the top ten. This TCR was recovered from a man between 45 and 60 years old who received an inactivated influenza vaccine. The chain uses TRBV4-3 and TRBJ1-4; maybe TRBD1 (5 bases). The material sequenced was PBMCs from blood, taken roughly 12 days after vaccination. This CDR3 reads CASSQDLAPSAGEKLFF. CDR3 sequence (DNA): TGCGCCAGCAGCCAAGATCTGGCGCCTTCCGCAGGGGAAAAACTGTTTTTT.